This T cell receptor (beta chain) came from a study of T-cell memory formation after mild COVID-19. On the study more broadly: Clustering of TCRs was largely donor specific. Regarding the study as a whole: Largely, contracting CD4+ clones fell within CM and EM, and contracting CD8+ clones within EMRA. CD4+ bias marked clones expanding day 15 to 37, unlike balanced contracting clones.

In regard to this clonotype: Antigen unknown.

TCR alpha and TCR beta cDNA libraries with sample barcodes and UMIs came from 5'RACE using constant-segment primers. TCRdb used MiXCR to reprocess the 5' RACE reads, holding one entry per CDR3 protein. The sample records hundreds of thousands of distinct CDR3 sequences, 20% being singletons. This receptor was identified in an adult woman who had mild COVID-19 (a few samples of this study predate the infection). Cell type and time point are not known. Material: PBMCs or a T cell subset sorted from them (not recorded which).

The CDR3 region is CASSPPSQGETQYF. CDR3 nucleotide sequence: TGTGCCAGCAGCCCCCCATCACAGGGAGAGACCCAGTACTTC. The chain joins TRBV5-6 to TRBJ2-5, with a weak D call TRBD1 (6 bases). V lost 4 bases, J lost 4 bases, and 14 bases lay in between. This CDR3 comprises 14 residues. From germline, CDR1 is SGHDT and CDR2 YYEEEE.